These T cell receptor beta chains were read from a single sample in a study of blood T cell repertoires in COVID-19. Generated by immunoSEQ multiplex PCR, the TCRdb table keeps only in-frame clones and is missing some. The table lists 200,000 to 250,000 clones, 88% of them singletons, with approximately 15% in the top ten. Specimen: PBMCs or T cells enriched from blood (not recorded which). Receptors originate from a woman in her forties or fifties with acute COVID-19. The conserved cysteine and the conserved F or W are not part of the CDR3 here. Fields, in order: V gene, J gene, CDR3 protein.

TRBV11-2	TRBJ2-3	ASSLDPGLGTDTQY
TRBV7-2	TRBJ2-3	ASSRGAGVGTDTQY
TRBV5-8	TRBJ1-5	ASSSGPGTGSSQPQH
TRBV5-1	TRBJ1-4	ASSSGTDGEKLF
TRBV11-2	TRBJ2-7	ASSSLYEQY
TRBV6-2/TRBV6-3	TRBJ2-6	ASSYLRGGTLSGANVLT
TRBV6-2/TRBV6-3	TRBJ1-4	ASSYAGLENEKLF
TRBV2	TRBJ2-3	ASMSAGGSDTQY
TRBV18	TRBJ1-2	ASSRQPGQRLNYGYT
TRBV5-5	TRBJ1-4	ASSLDAFNEKLF
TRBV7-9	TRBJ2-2	ASSRGLASNTGELF
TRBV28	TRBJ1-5	ASRMGGSNQPQH
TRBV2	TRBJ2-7	ASSEARREGYEQY
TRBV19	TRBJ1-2	ASSISGGLNYGYT
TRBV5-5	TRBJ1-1	ASSPQRGRETEAF
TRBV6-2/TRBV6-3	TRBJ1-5	ASSYFSGDNQPQH
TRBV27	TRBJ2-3	ASSLAWRASGPTDTQY
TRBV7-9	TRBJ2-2	ASSTKGGVTGELF
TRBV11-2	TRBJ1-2	ASSPDRVRYGYT
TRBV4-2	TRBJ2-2	ASSQGFRGTGELF
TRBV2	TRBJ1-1	ASRVGTGSLNTEAF
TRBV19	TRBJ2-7	ASSPRDRGGYEQY
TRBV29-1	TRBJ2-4	SVSDGAPNIQY
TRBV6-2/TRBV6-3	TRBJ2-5	ASSNPGNLKETQY
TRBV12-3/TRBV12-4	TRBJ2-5	ASSLSPQETQY
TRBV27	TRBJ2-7	ASSFRRDEQY
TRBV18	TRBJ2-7	ASSPQGLAGSYEQY
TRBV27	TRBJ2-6	ASSRALQGVSISGANVLT
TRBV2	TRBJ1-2	ASRLLPSGDYGYT
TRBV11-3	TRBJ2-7	ASSFSLLGATYEQY
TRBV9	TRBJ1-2	ASSVQGPGGYT
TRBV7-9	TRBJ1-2	ASSTRDRSYGYT
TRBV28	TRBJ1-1	ASSLYDSLNTEAF
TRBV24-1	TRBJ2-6	ATSDSETASGANVLT
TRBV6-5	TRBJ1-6	ASSYSLSYNSPLH
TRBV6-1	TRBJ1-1	ASSELDSLGTEAF
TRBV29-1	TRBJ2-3	SVEDTSGVPRKLTDTQY
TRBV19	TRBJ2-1	AAGRVGASYNEQF
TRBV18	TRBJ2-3	ASSGPDSTDTQY